This TCR beta chain was sequenced for a study of CD8 T cells in ankylosing spondylitis. One entry per CDR3 protein results from TCRdb running MiXCR on the 5' RACE reads. Of roughly 91,000 distinct CDR3 sequences listed, over 6.5% are singletons. This clonotype was seen ten or more times. The sequence came from a male donor with ankylosing spondylitis or in good health (not recorded which). Sequencing was performed on blood, either unsorted or a sorted T cell fraction (not recorded which).

CDR3 in DNA: TGCGCCAGCAGCCAAGATTCCCCTGGTACGCAGTATTTT. Its protein product is CASSQDSPGTQYF. The chain links TRBV4-3 to TRBJ2-3; D remains unclear. Germline loops: CDR1 LGHNA, CDR2 YSLEER. V lost 0 bases, J lost 8 bases, and 9 bases lay in between. The CDR3 consists of 13 residues.